Listed here is a single T cell receptor (beta chain). Its target is unknown. Sequencing input was equivalent genomic DNA from CVID and controls. Sequencing was performed with immunoSEQ multiplex PCR; in TCRdb, only in-frame clones are kept and a portion is missing. In total the sample includes about 35,000 clones, none of them seen once. Heparinized whole blood, 5 to 8 ml, came from each donor. This sample was taken from a study of T cell clonality in common variable immunodeficiency. Study outcomes and limitations: In common variable immunodeficiency, TCR beta chains reportedly carried fewer deletions and N-nucleotide insertions. CVID patient heterogeneity limited repertoire-clinical complication correlations.

Sequencing was carried out using peripheral blood mononuclear cells. This TCR derives from a person aged 18 to 75 in good health.

CDR3 amino acids: CSATSGAYEQYF. The CDR3 bases that were read are TGCAGTGCTACTAGCGGGGCCTACGAG. This chain joins TRBV20-1 and TRBJ2-7, with 9 bases fitting TRBD2. The sequence runs out 3 residues before the end of the CDR3; the remainder is reconstructed from the germline J gene. The ends lost 4 bases at V and 2 bases at J; junction bases unmatched: 0. This CDR3 comprises 12 residues. Germline CDR1 and CDR2: DFQATT and SNEGSKA (reference sequence).